A selection of T cell receptor beta chains follows, all from one sample in a study of OX40 agonist ivuxolimab in advanced cancers. The assay was immunoSEQ multiplex PCR, and TCRdb's table has in-frame clones only and misses some. The table has around 60,000 clones, roughly 84% seen once. This specimen was CD4+ or CD8+ T cells sorted from blood, taken in a trial of the OX40 agonist ivuxolimab. Receptors were obtained from an adult with an advanced solid tumor such as melanoma, head and neck, liver or kidney cancer. CDR3s include the opening cysteine and the closing phenylalanine or tryptophan.

TRBJ1-4 TRBV5-6 CASSFEGGPFTTNEKLFF
TRBJ1-1 TRBV27 CASSLWGSEGAFF
TRBJ2-6 TRBV30 CASGGSSGANVLTF
TRBJ1-6 TRBV7-2 CASSRQLAGANSPLHF
TRBJ2-7 TRBV19 CASSPSGAQEQYF
TRBJ2-1 TRBV21-1 CASLITVIQFF
TRBJ2-3 TRBV11-2 CASSLSGGGSTDTQYF
TRBJ2-1 TRBV12-5 CASGPGTGNNEQFF
TRBJ1-2 TRBV6-5 CASSSQGYYGYTF
TRBJ2-7 TRBV6-5 CASSYHGLAGTYEQYF
TRBJ2-1 TRBV14 CASSQEPGSAYEQFF
TRBJ1-1 TRBV30 CAWSMQNTEAFF
TRBJ2-1 TRBV29-1 CSVLGQGSHEQFF
TRBJ2-3 TRBV5-4 CASSLERQGGTDTQYF
TRBJ1-1 TRBV18 CASSPSQGDNTEAFF
TRBJ2-3 TRBV7-2 CASSGQLAGGTDTQYF
TRBJ2-1 TRBV2 CASSVGFGQKSYNEQFF
TRBJ2-3 TRBV6-4 CASSDEGGDTQYF
TRBJ1-4 TRBV6-6 CASRQTDMDREKLFF
TRBJ2-7 TRBV6-1 CASREGRRYEQYF
TRBJ2-3 TRBV28 CASSPQFSGEGDTQYF
TRBJ2-1 TRBV10-2 CASHPRDRSYNEQFF
TRBJ2-7 TRBV2 CAPSGQGAYEQYF
TRBJ1-1 TRBV5-1 CASSLDRVYTEAFF
TRBJ1-3 TRBV9 CASSFRGSSGNTIYF
TRBJ1-5 TRBV4-1 CASSQVDMGFYSNQPQHF
TRBJ2-5 TRBV25-1 CASSETGLRETQYF
TRBJ2-3 TRBV10-2 CASAGLLLTDTQYF
TRBJ2-3 TRBV6-5 CASSSGGGGTDTQYF
TRBJ2-7 TRBV1 CTSRVLGGEQYF
TRBJ2-7 TRBV7-2 CASSRTGTGTYEQYF
TRBJ1-1 TRBV5-1 CASSLGVGPGGTEAFF
TRBJ2-1 TRBV2 CASRPGTSRYRADNEQFF
TRBJ1-5 TRBV30 CAWSPYDRGSNQPQHF
TRBJ2-3 TRBV7-2 CASSPGTPESQYF
TRBJ2-3 TRBV25-1 CASTSWGTDTQYF
TRBJ1-5 TRBV7-2 CASSLSGGASNQPQHF
TRBJ1-3 TRBV7-2 CASSPRRSGNTIYF
TRBJ1-5 TRBV28 CASSPPGAVQPQHF